Reported below is one T cell receptor (beta chain). The specificity of this receptor is unknown. No quality values exist for individual bases; no much larger clone is one base distant. This entry comes from a study of blood T cell repertoires in COVID-19 (dated by TCRdb to between 2020 and 2021). Concerning the study at large: The collaborator samples originated in the United States, Italy and Spain and spanned the acute and convalescent phases of COVID-19. A freely available public database, intended as a resource for researchers studying the immune response to SARS-CoV-2, is where the repertoires were released. Where available, HLA class I and class II types were obtained from metadata supplied by the sample provider rather than from assay-based typing. The samples were drawn from two sources: the first 160 participants of the ongoing ImmuneRACE study, and over 1,000 subjects contributed by 6 global collaborators. The material from the prospective study consisted of cDNA or gDNA derived from T cells, B-cell-depleted T cells, or PBMCs. The dataset comprised deeply sampled blood TCRbeta repertoires from subjects exposed to, actively infected with, or recovered from COVID-19. A de-identified subject ID, COVID-19 status, age in years and sex were almost always included in the sample metadata.

Collaborating institutions collected whole blood in K2EDTA tubes following their own protocols. For TCRbeta analysis, collaborator samples were shipped as frozen whole blood, as isolated PBMCs, or as DNA extracted from either sample type. TCRbeta CDR3 regions were amplified from genomic DNA using the immunoSEQ Assay, a bias-controlled multiplex PCR. The study's processing was this. Within the assay, amplification of reference gene primers was used to estimate how many nucleated cells each sample contained. Sequence reads were collapsed and filtered to measure the absolute abundance of every unique TCRbeta CDR3 rearrangement. Productive Simpson clonality was computed per sample as the square root of Simpson's diversity index over productive rearrangements. TCRdb retrieved this table from immuneACCESS and kept in-frame rearrangements only. Not all clones are present; in checked studies, unresolved V genes account for under half, and no reason is known for the remainder. The DNA was the basis for D and trimming; V, J and clone size are from that table. This sample gives approximately 140,000 clones in total; roughly 90% of them show up just once. The ten biggest clones cover over 3.5% of the sample.

Findings and caveats that apply to the study as a whole: The amount of clinical and demographic metadata varied by source and participant and was provided uncurated.

Here V drops 0 bases and J drops 2 bases, and the junction holds 2 bases not matched to any gene. The CDR3 starts with the cysteine, ends with the phenylalanine, and has 15 residues. Here the CDR3 DNA is all that survives: 45 bases in frame from base 1. CDR1 and CDR2 were assigned from the germline V gene as SGDLS and YYNGEE. Sequencing was performed on peripheral blood. This chain is built from TRBV9 and TRBJ2-1; 7 central nucleotides agree with TRBD2. The TCR comes from a woman aged 60-75 years with active or convalescent COVID-19. The nucleotide sequence reads TGTGCCAGCAGCGTAGAAGCGGGACCCTACAATGAGCAGTTCTTC. This codes for CASSVEAGPYNEQFF.